Listed below are T cell receptor beta chains from one sample, sequenced in a study of T-cell reconstitution after alpha-beta-depleted transplantation in children. TCRdb itself ran the PCR reads through MiXCR, one entry per CDR3 protein. The data contain about 540,000 distinct CDR3 sequences, approximately 16% of them singletons. Specimen: PBMCs from the stem cell graft donor, collected from the stem cell graft. The receptors were gathered from a human donor who donated a stem cell graft to a child with acute lymphoblastic leukemia. Both conserved end residues are part of each CDR3. Each record gives: V gene, J gene, clone size, D gene, CDR3 DNA, CDR3 protein. The D gene is left open where the match is weak. The size of a clone is reported for some rows only, either as once, few or many, or as a class for expanded clones.

V gene: TRBV29-1; J gene: TRBJ2-6; clone size: NA; D gene: NA; CDR3 DNA: TGCAGCGTTCGAGGGAGCCCTGGGGCCAACGTCCTGACTTTC; CDR3 protein: CSVRGSPGANVLTF
V gene: TRBV5-1; J gene: TRBJ2-2; clone size: NA; D gene: NA; CDR3 DNA: TGCGCCAGCACTATGGGGGGTCCCGGGGAGCTGTTTTTT; CDR3 protein: CASTMGGPGELFF
V gene: TRBV5-1; J gene: TRBJ1-2; clone size: NA; D gene: TRBD1; CDR3 DNA: TGCGCCAGCAGACCCGGGGACAGAATCTATGGCTACACCTTC; CDR3 protein: CASRPGDRIYGYTF
V gene: TRBV9; J gene: TRBJ1-1; clone size: few; D gene: TRBD1; CDR3 DNA: TGTGCCAGCAGCGTAGGGACAGGGGGGATGAACACTGAAGCTTTCTTT; CDR3 protein: CASSVGTGGMNTEAFF
V gene: TRBV20-1; J gene: TRBJ2-1; clone size: once; D gene: TRBD1; CDR3 DNA: TGCAGTGCTAGAGCTAGTCAGGGGGTTAGCAATGAGCAGTTCTTC; CDR3 protein: CSARASQGVSNEQFF
V gene: TRBV2; J gene: TRBJ2-7; clone size: NA; D gene: NA; CDR3 DNA: TGTGCCGGGGCCGGAAGGGTCCCCTACGAGCAGTACTTC; CDR3 protein: CAGAGRVPYEQYF
V gene: TRBV20-1; J gene: TRBJ2-1; clone size: NA; D gene: NA; CDR3 DNA: TGCAGTGCTGCCCCCGGGACGGACTACAATGAGCAGTTCTTC; CDR3 protein: CSAAPGTDYNEQFF
V gene: TRBV6-5; J gene: TRBJ2-1; clone size: NA; D gene: TRBD2; CDR3 DNA: TGTGCCAGCAGTTGGACTAGCGGGCATGAGCAGTTCTTC; CDR3 protein: CASSWTSGHEQFF
V gene: TRBV18; J gene: TRBJ2-1; clone size: NA; D gene: TRBD2; CDR3 DNA: TGTGCCAGCTCACCGGTTAGCGGGAGCTCCTACAATGAGCAGTTCTTC; CDR3 protein: CASSPVSGSSYNEQFF
V gene: TRBV6-5; J gene: TRBJ1-4; clone size: NA; D gene: NA; CDR3 DNA: TGTGCCAGCAGTTACTCACCGGGAGAAAAACTGTTTTTT; CDR3 protein: CASSYSPGEKLFF
V gene: TRBV7-9; J gene: TRBJ1-2; clone size: few; D gene: NA; CDR3 DNA: TGTGCCAGCAGCTTAGCCACAGGGATGGGGTATGGCTACACCTTC; CDR3 protein: CASSLATGMGYGYTF
V gene: TRBV5-8; J gene: TRBJ2-5; clone size: few; D gene: TRBD2; CDR3 DNA: TGTGCCAGCAGCTTGTGGACTAGCGGGATGCGAGAGACCCAGTACTTC; CDR3 protein: CASSLWTSGMRETQYF
V gene: TRBV5-1; J gene: TRBJ2-3; clone size: NA; D gene: TRBD2; CDR3 DNA: TGCGCCAGCAGCTTCCTTAGCGGGAGGAACACAGATACGCAGTATTTT; CDR3 protein: CASSFLSGRNTDTQYF
V gene: TRBV5-1; J gene: TRBJ2-3; clone size: NA; D gene: NA; CDR3 DNA: TGCGCCAGCAGCATGCAGACTTCCACAGATACGCAGTATTTT; CDR3 protein: CASSMQTSTDTQYF
V gene: TRBV18; J gene: TRBJ2-3; clone size: NA; D gene: NA; CDR3 DNA: TGTGCCAGCTCACCTCAGGACCCAGATACGCAGTATTTT; CDR3 protein: CASSPQDPDTQYF
V gene: TRBV12-3/TRBV12-4; J gene: TRBJ1-5; clone size: few; D gene: TRBD1; CDR3 DNA: TGTGCCAGCACCGGGACAGGGGGAGGGCAGCCCCAGCATTTT; CDR3 protein: CASTGTGGGQPQHF
V gene: TRBV5-1; J gene: TRBJ2-4; clone size: few; D gene: TRBD1; CDR3 DNA: TGCGCCAGCAGCTTGAGCAGGGGGACCGTCGTTGGAGCCAAAAACATTCAGTACTTC; CDR3 protein: CASSLSRGTVVGAKNIQYF
V gene: TRBV10-3; J gene: TRBJ2-3; clone size: few; D gene: TRBD2; CDR3 DNA: TGTGCTGTTGGCGGACTAGCAATAGATACGCAGTATTTT; CDR3 protein: CAVGGLAIDTQYF
V gene: TRBV3-1; J gene: TRBJ2-7; clone size: NA; D gene: TRBD1; CDR3 DNA: TGTGCCAGCTGCGAGACCGGGACAGTCTCCTACGAGCAGTACTTC; CDR3 protein: CASCETGTVSYEQYF
V gene: TRBV7-6; J gene: TRBJ1-1; clone size: few; D gene: NA; CDR3 DNA: TGTGCCAGCAGCTTAGTGAGACAGAAGAACACTGAAGCTTTCTTT; CDR3 protein: CASSLVRQKNTEAFF
V gene: TRBV24-1; J gene: TRBJ2-1; clone size: NA; D gene: TRBD1; CDR3 DNA: TGTGCCACCAGTGATTCCGACAGGGGTGAGCAGTTCTTC; CDR3 protein: CATSDSDRGEQFF
V gene: TRBV5-1; J gene: TRBJ2-7; clone size: few; D gene: TRBD1; CDR3 DNA: TGCGCCAGCAGCTGGACAGGGGGCACCCTTTTTGAGCAGTACTTC; CDR3 protein: CASSWTGGTLFEQYF
V gene: TRBV13; J gene: TRBJ2-7; clone size: few; D gene: TRBD1; CDR3 DNA: TGTGCCAGCAGCGCTGACAGGGATAGGTACGAGCAGTACTTC; CDR3 protein: CASSADRDRYEQYF
V gene: TRBV27; J gene: TRBJ2-2; clone size: few; D gene: NA; CDR3 DNA: TGTGCCAGCAGTTTATTTGGCGGGGAGCTGTTTTTT; CDR3 protein: CASSLFGGELFF
V gene: TRBV24-1; J gene: TRBJ2-2; clone size: NA; D gene: NA; CDR3 DNA: TGTGCCACCAGCACACCGAGGAGTGGGGAGCTGTTTTTT; CDR3 protein: CATSTPRSGELFF
V gene: TRBV12-3/TRBV12-4; J gene: TRBJ2-5; clone size: NA; D gene: NA; CDR3 DNA: TGTGCCAGCAGTGACAGGCGATATCTCTACCAAGAGACCCAGTACTTC; CDR3 protein: CASSDRRYLYQETQYF
V gene: TRBV20-1; J gene: TRBJ2-7; clone size: many; D gene: NA; CDR3 DNA: TGCAGTGCTAGGGCGAGTGGCTCCTACGAGCAGTACTTC; CDR3 protein: CSARASGSYEQYF
V gene: TRBV27; J gene: TRBJ2-2; clone size: NA; D gene: NA; CDR3 DNA: TGTGCCAGCAGTTTCTCTTGGTTGGCCGGGGAGCTGTTTTTT; CDR3 protein: CASSFSWLAGELFF
V gene: TRBV29-1; J gene: TRBJ2-5; clone size: NA; D gene: NA; CDR3 DNA: TGCAGCGTTGAGCCGTCCATAGGGGGGGAGACCCAGTACTTC; CDR3 protein: CSVEPSIGGETQYF
V gene: TRBV5-1; J gene: TRBJ2-3; clone size: many; D gene: NA; CDR3 DNA: TGCGCCAGCAGAGAGAAGGATACGCAGTATTTT; CDR3 protein: CASREKDTQYF
V gene: TRBV29-1; J gene: TRBJ1-2; clone size: few; D gene: NA; CDR3 DNA: TGCAGCGTTGAGCCCCAGAGGTTCCCGTATGGCTACACCTTC; CDR3 protein: CSVEPQRFPYGYTF
V gene: TRBV12-3/TRBV12-4; J gene: TRBJ1-1; clone size: NA; D gene: NA; CDR3 DNA: TGTGCCAGCAGGTATGGGGTGAACACTGAAGCTTTCTTT; CDR3 protein: CASRYGVNTEAFF
V gene: TRBV4-1; J gene: TRBJ2-1; clone size: few; D gene: NA; CDR3 DNA: TGCGCCAGCAGCCAAGAAGTGGGAAGCTCCTACAATGAGCAGTTCTTC; CDR3 protein: CASSQEVGSSYNEQFF
V gene: TRBV27; J gene: TRBJ1-4; clone size: NA; D gene: NA; CDR3 DNA: TGTGCCAGCAGGGCGGGGGAAAAACTGTTTTTT; CDR3 protein: CASRAGEKLFF
V gene: TRBV18; J gene: TRBJ2-7; clone size: NA; D gene: NA; CDR3 DNA: TGTGCCAGCTCCCGTGATAGCAGAAGCTCCTACGAGCAGTACTTC; CDR3 protein: CASSRDSRSSYEQYF
V gene: TRBV7-9; J gene: TRBJ2-7; clone size: few; D gene: NA; CDR3 DNA: TGTGCCAGCAGCTTAGAGAACAGAGTCGACGAGCAGTACTTC; CDR3 protein: CASSLENRVDEQYF
V gene: TRBV7-8; J gene: TRBJ1-4; clone size: NA; D gene: NA; CDR3 DNA: TGTGCCAGCAGCTTAGTTCCTACAGGAGGTGAAAAACTGTTTTTT; CDR3 protein: CASSLVPTGGEKLFF
V gene: TRBV5-6; J gene: TRBJ2-7; clone size: NA; D gene: TRBD1; CDR3 DNA: TGTGCCAGCAGCTTGGAGGGACAGACACGCTCCTACGAGCAGTACTTC; CDR3 protein: CASSLEGQTRSYEQYF
V gene: TRBV5-1; J gene: TRBJ2-1; clone size: NA; D gene: TRBD2; CDR3 DNA: TGCGCCAGCAGTTCCAGCGGGAGGGGTTCCTACAATGAGCAGTTCTTC; CDR3 protein: CASSSSGRGSYNEQFF
V gene: TRBV5-1; J gene: TRBJ1-1; clone size: few; D gene: NA; CDR3 DNA: TGCGCCAGCAGCTTGCCGAACGGGAACACTGAAGCTTTCTTT; CDR3 protein: CASSLPNGNTEAFF
V gene: TRBV29-1; J gene: TRBJ2-5; clone size: few; D gene: NA; CDR3 DNA: TGCAGCGTTGTCCACAACCAAGAGACCCAGTACTTC; CDR3 protein: CSVVHNQETQYF
V gene: TRBV11-1; J gene: TRBJ2-2; clone size: NA; D gene: TRBD2; CDR3 DNA: TGTGCCAGCAGCTGGCTCGGGACTAGCGGGAACACCGGGGAGCTGTTTTTT; CDR3 protein: CASSWLGTSGNTGELFF
V gene: TRBV5-6; J gene: TRBJ2-2; clone size: few; D gene: NA; CDR3 DNA: TGTGCCAGCAGTCCCCTCACGCGGGATAACACCGGGGAGCTGTTTTTT; CDR3 protein: CASSPLTRDNTGELFF
V gene: TRBV20-1; J gene: TRBJ2-7; clone size: NA; D gene: NA; CDR3 DNA: TGCAGTGCTAGAGATCATCGGAGGGCCGGTCCAAACTCCTACGAGCAGTACTTC; CDR3 protein: CSARDHRRAGPNSYEQYF
V gene: TRBV7-2; J gene: TRBJ1-1; clone size: NA; D gene: NA; CDR3 DNA: TGTGCCAGCAGCCCCTGGACAGATCGGAAAGCTTTCTTT; CDR3 protein: CASSPWTDRKAFF
V gene: TRBV5-6; J gene: TRBJ2-7; clone size: few; D gene: NA; CDR3 DNA: TGTGCCAGCAGCTTGACGAGGGAAGGGGAGTACGAGCAGTACTTC; CDR3 protein: CASSLTREGEYEQYF
V gene: TRBV7-9; J gene: TRBJ1-1; clone size: NA; D gene: NA; CDR3 DNA: TGTGCCAGCAGCTGGACCCCCGGGGGCTTGAACACTGAAGCTTTCTTT; CDR3 protein: CASSWTPGGLNTEAFF
V gene: TRBV21-1; J gene: TRBJ2-2; clone size: few; D gene: NA; CDR3 DNA: TGTGCCAGCAGCAAATCCCCGGGCCCTACCGGGGAGCTGTTTTTT; CDR3 protein: CASSKSPGPTGELFF
V gene: TRBV5-5; J gene: TRBJ2-6; clone size: NA; D gene: NA; CDR3 DNA: TGTGCCAGCAGCTTCATCCGTAGCTCTGGGGCCAACGTCCTGACTTTC; CDR3 protein: CASSFIRSSGANVLTF
V gene: TRBV27; J gene: TRBJ2-1; clone size: NA; D gene: NA; CDR3 DNA: TGTGCCAGCAGTTTCGGACTAACCCCCTACAATGAGCAGTTCTTC; CDR3 protein: CASSFGLTPYNEQFF
V gene: TRBV7-9; J gene: TRBJ1-2; clone size: NA; D gene: NA; CDR3 DNA: TGTGCCAGCGAGACATTTAACTATGGCTACACCTTC; CDR3 protein: CASETFNYGYTF
V gene: TRBV6-4; J gene: TRBJ1-1; clone size: NA; D gene: NA; CDR3 DNA: TGTGCCAGCAGTGACTCGGACGGGGACACTGAAGCTTTCTTT; CDR3 protein: CASSDSDGDTEAFF
V gene: TRBV5-1; J gene: TRBJ2-2; clone size: once; D gene: NA; CDR3 DNA: TGCGCCAGCAGCTTTCCCACGGCCACCGGGGAGCTGTTTTTT; CDR3 protein: CASSFPTATGELFF
V gene: TRBV7-8; J gene: TRBJ2-1; clone size: few; D gene: NA; CDR3 DNA: TGTGCCAGCAGCTTAGGAGTAGAGGTCCGCTACAATGAGCAGTTCTTC; CDR3 protein: CASSLGVEVRYNEQFF
V gene: TRBV11-3; J gene: TRBJ2-1; clone size: few; D gene: NA; CDR3 DNA: TGTGCCAGCAGCTTAGGGTTATACGGCTACAATGAGCAGTTCTTC; CDR3 protein: CASSLGLYGYNEQFF
V gene: TRBV6-5; J gene: TRBJ1-2; clone size: NA; D gene: NA; CDR3 DNA: TGTGCCAGCAGCTTAGGGTTTTCGGACTATGGCTACACCTTC; CDR3 protein: CASSLGFSDYGYTF
V gene: TRBV6-4; J gene: TRBJ2-3; clone size: NA; D gene: TRBD2; CDR3 DNA: TGTGCCAGCAGGCTACTAGCGGGAGGGCCCCATACGCAGTATTTT; CDR3 protein: CASRLLAGGPHTQYF
V gene: TRBV6-5; J gene: TRBJ2-3; clone size: NA; D gene: TRBD1; CDR3 DNA: TGTGCCAGCAGTTACGTCGGACAGGGGGCGGCAGATACGCAGTATTTT; CDR3 protein: CASSYVGQGAADTQYF
V gene: TRBV5-1; J gene: TRBJ2-5; clone size: NA; D gene: NA; CDR3 DNA: TGCGCCAGCAGCTTGGACGGGGGTCTAGCAACGGTGGAGACCCAGTACTTC; CDR3 protein: CASSLDGGLATVETQYF
V gene: TRBV19; J gene: TRBJ1-1; clone size: few; D gene: NA; CDR3 DNA: TGTGCCAGTAGTATCTCCTTGAACACTGAAGCTTTCTTT; CDR3 protein: CASSISLNTEAFF